This TCR beta chain was identified in a study of response to subunit inactivated influenza vaccine. This clonotype came up a few times. The CDR3 is made up of 13 amino acids. Per germline, CDR1 MGHDK and CDR2 SYGVNS. The V and J ends lost 7 bases and 5 bases respectively, with 14 bases between them. TCRdb ran MiXCR on the RT-PCR reads and lists one entry per CDR3 protein. The sample has 500,000 or so distinct CDR3 sequences; over 9.5% are singletons. This receptor was identified in a man aged 50 to 59 who received an inactivated influenza vaccine. The sample was PBMCs from blood, taken roughly 6 weeks after vaccination. The V and J genes are TRBV25-1 and TRBJ1-2; D possibly corresponds to TRBD1 (5 bases). The CDR3 nucleotides read TGTGCCAGCACCGGGGGGTCCCGATATGGCTACACCTTC. Amino acids: CASTGGSRYGYTF.